What follows are 12 T cell receptor beta chains derived from one specimen sequenced in a study of post-analysis software for immune sequencing data (dated by TCRdb to the mid-2010s). What the research found in general, with its limitations: Patients showed significantly higher frequencies than controls for a handful of TRBV segments, among them TRBV5-6, TRBV5-1 and TRBV20-1.

Library creation used PCR. Sequencing used an Illumina HiSeq 2500. Unique molecular identifiers were incorporated into TCR beta cDNA libraries to reduce PCR and sequencing biases. The public sequencing data were trimmed at Q25 with fastp and processed into clonotypes with MiXCR by TCRdb, which kept only in-frame beta chains. For every CDR3 protein sequence, its rows merge into one entry that carries the most common genes and DNA. This sample is represented by 750,000 to 900,000 distinct CDR3 sequences; 40% to 55% of them were singletons. The ten largest account for roughly 4.5% of the sample. These receptors lack a known antigen. The sequenced sample was blood. These receptors were taken from a girl aged 10-17 years with multiple sclerosis.

This clonotype occurred many times. The chain carries TRBV29-1 and TRBJ2-2, with TRBD1 matching over 8 bases. The trim removed 4 bases at V and 0 bases at J, leaving 1 base unmatched. Germline V CDR1 and CDR2: SQVTM, ANQGSEA. The CDR3 is 14 amino acids. In DNA form, the CDR3 reads TGCAGCGTTGGACAGGGGTCGAACACCGGGGAGCTGTTTTTT. Residues: CSVGQGSNTGELFF.

This clonotype showed up just a few times. The V gene is TRBV6-2 or TRBV6-3, the J gene TRBJ1-2; possibly TRBD1 for D (5 bases). V lost 6 bases to trimming and J lost 8 bases, with 13 bases between them. The CDR3 spans 12 residues. The germline CDR1 and CDR2 sequences are MNHEY and SVGEGT. In DNA, the CDR3 is TGTGCCAGCAGCCTCAGGGCAAGCGGCTACACCTTC. As protein: CASSLRASGYTF.

The chain recombines TRBV5-1 with TRBJ2-7, with D perhaps TRBD2 (6 bases). This CDR3 comprises 14 residues. From germline, CDR1 is SGHRS and CDR2 YFSETQ. Trimming removed 4 bases at V and 2 bases at J, with 13 bases between. CDR3 DNA sequence: TGCGCCAGCAGCGAACCGGAGGGACCCTACGAGCAGTACTTC. Translating gives CASSEPEGPYEQYF.

The gene calls are TRBV5-1 and TRBJ2-5; D gene uncertain. Germline values: CDR1 SGHRS, CDR2 YFSETQ. V was cut by 0 bases and J by 0 bases, with 9 bases left in between. The CDR3 contains 15 residues. Here the CDR3 reads CASSLELQNQETQYF. The CDR3, as DNA: TGCGCCAGCAGCTTGGAACTGCAGAACCAAGAGACCCAGTACTTC.

The chain employs TRBV10-3 and TRBJ1-5; 10 nucleotides agree with TRBD1. The V and J ends lost 2 bases and 6 bases, in that order; junction bases with no gene match: 7. Germline CDR1 ENHRY, CDR2 SYGVKD. This CDR3 spans 16 amino acids. The CDR3 reads CAISEPETGGGQPQHF. The CDR3 region has the DNA TGTGCCATCAGTGAGCCTGAGACAGGGGGCGGTCAGCCCCAGCATTTT.

V is TRBV6-6 and J is TRBJ2-7; D may be TRBD1 or TRBD2 (6 bases each). V lost 8 bases and J lost 0, with 11 bases in between. Per the germline V gene, CDR1 is MNHNY and CDR2 is SVGAGI (reference sequence). This CDR3 spans 13 amino acids. In DNA, the CDR3 is TGTGCCAGCGTGGAGGGACACTCCTACGAGCAGTACTTC. It codes for CASVEGHSYEQYF.

This clonotype turned up a few times. The CDR3 DNA reads TGTGCCACCAGCAGAGATGGGATCAATGAGCAGTTCTTC. The encoded protein is CATSRDGINEQFF. The V and J genes are TRBV15 and TRBJ2-1; D call uncertain. Germline V gene sequence: CDR1 LNHNV, CDR2 YYDKDF (reference sequence). Trimming stripped 0 bases from V and 6 bases from J, with 6 bases between. This CDR3 has 13 amino acids.

This clonotype occurred a few times. The chain links TRBV28 to TRBJ1-6, with 7 bases fitting TRBD1. This CDR3 comprises 14 residues. After removal of 4 bases from V and 5 bases from J, the junction contained 2 bases not matched to a gene. Germline V CDR1 and CDR2: MDHEN, SYDVKM. As DNA, the CDR3 is TGTGCCAGCAGTTCGGGACAGCATAATTCACCCCTCCACTTT. It specifies CASSSGQHNSPLHF.

The chain links TRBV7-2 to TRBJ2-7; D gene unclear. The CDR3 covers 16 residues. V was clipped by 4 bases and J by 7 bases, with 23 bases between them. Germline-derived CDR1 and CDR2 are SGHTA and FQGNSA. Here the CDR3 DNA reads TGTGCCAGCAGCTCCCTACACTCCTGGAATAAAGGGGAGCAGTACTTC. Translating it yields CASSSLHSWNKGEQYF. The variable domain in full, with the rest retrieved from reference TRBV7-2 and TRBJ2-7, is GAGVSQSPSNKVTEKGKDVELRCDPISGHTALYWYRQSLGQGLEFLIYFQGNSAPDKSGLPSDRFSAERTGGSVSTLTIQRTQQEDSAVYLCASSSLHSWNKGEQYFGPGTRLTVT.

The chain employs TRBV9 and TRBJ2-2; D might be TRBD1 (5 bases). Trimming took off 1 base at V and 5 bases at J, with 15 bases between the two ends. Germline assignment: CDR1 SGDLS and CDR2 YYNGEE. The CDR3 has 16 residues. CDR3 nucleotide sequence: TGTGCCAGCAGCGTATTTTTAGGGGTGGGGACCGGGGAGCTGTTTTTT. Encoded protein: CASSVFLGVGTGELFF.

The V gene is TRBV30, the J gene TRBJ2-4; no reliable D call. Matching the DNA end better, TRBJ2-7 makes the J call doubtful. This CDR3 has 13 residues. The germline CDR1 and CDR2 sequences are GTSNPN and SVGIG (reference sequence). Written as DNA, the CDR3 is TGTGCCTGGAGTGTGGGCTCTGACTACGAGCAGTACTTC. Amino acids: CAWSVGSDYEQYF.

The chain links TRBV7-9 to TRBJ2-3, with D perhaps being TRBD1 or TRBD2 (5 bases each). Per the germline V gene, CDR1 is SEHNR and CDR2 is FQNEAQ (reference sequence). The CDR3 is 13 residues long. Trimming shortened V by 5 bases and J by 6 bases, and 12 bases separated the two germline ends. The CDR3 bases are TGTGCCAGCAGCCAGGGAGTCGGGGATACGCAGTATTTT. This gives the protein CASSQGVGDTQYF.